Sequencing of this TCR beta chain was carried out in a study of shared clonotypes between healthy human individuals (dated by TCRdb to about 2020). For the study in its entirety: A few men and two women, aged 18 to 49 years, made up the cohort. For each donor, CD4 naive and CD4 memory were each given three plates, CD8 naive was given two plates, and CD8 memory was given one plate. Blood TCR repertoires of a handful of healthy adults were deeply sequenced to estimate repertoire size and the extent of clonotype sharing between individuals. Each donor's leukapheresis produced roughly between roughly 0.94 and 9.5 billion PBMCs. Different laboratories and diverse techniques were used to prepare libraries and sequence TCR repertoires, to increase sequencing depth and limit assay-specific biases. Beyond this particular receptor, the publication reports: Larger estimated clonotype richness was generally found for naive subsets than for memory subsets. The genetic and exposure-history diversity represented was limited by the small number of donors. Sampling was restricted to blood, and TCR repertoires in tissue are likely to differ from TCR repertoires in blood. Pairwise subsampling indicated that sequencing depth was expected to affect the degree of clonotype sharing among donors. Rarefaction of sorted-subset datasets indicated incomplete sequencing despite the large sequencing depth. Clonotypes shared by all four sorted-subset donors showed higher generation probabilities than non-shared clonotypes. Approximately 5% of naive CD4, more than 3% of naive CD8, approximately 2.2% of memory CD4, and over 0.35% of memory CD8 clonotypes were shared across a few donors.

Healthy HIV-negative adults with no recently reported acute infections or vaccinations were included as donors. Every donor was a Caucasian adult residing in Nashville, Tennessee, USA. The CD8 memory samples were a combination of magnetically selected CD45RO+ cells and CCR7-negative CD45RA+ effector memory (TemRA) cells. Blood was collected by leukapheresis, and PBMCs were isolated by Ficoll-Histopaque density gradient centrifugation and then cryopreserved in liquid nitrogen vapor phase. Analytical flow cytometry was used to check the purity and quantity of each magnetically sorted T cell population. Genomic DNA was isolated from every sorted fraction and measured by UV absorbance on a Nanodrop 2000c. On this clone itself: Its antigen target is currently unknown. Nothing much larger sits one base from this clone, and base qualities are not available.

CDR1 and CDR2 are read off the germline V gene as SGHRS and YFSETQ. The CDR3 starts with the cysteine, ends with the phenylalanine, and has 15 residues. Only CDR3 DNA is held: 45 bases, read in frame from base 1. V was cut back by 1 base and J by 3 bases, leaving a gap of 11 bases between them. Using the deep immunoSEQ assay, multiplex PCR amplified TCR CDR3 regions from genomic DNA. For each cell subset, the extracted genomic DNA was distributed evenly across all wells of several immunoSEQ 96-well plates, and each plate served as one replicate. Each replicate PCR for sorted subsets received roughly 0.2 ug genomic DNA, equal to roughly 29,000 T cell genomes. The purified libraries were quantified using a Qubit 3.0 fluorometer, sized with a Bioanalyzer 2100, and then quantified again using the KAPA Library Quantification kit. Every immunoSEQ 96-well plate was sequenced on a dedicated single-read 150-cycle Illumina NextSeq 550 flow cell. The paper's processing steps were these. The immunoSEQ output contained only junctional sequences without quality scores, so filtering could not match that applied to full-length reads. To assign V/J genes and CDR3, sequences were annotated using PyIR, a Python wrapper for IgBLAST v1.9, with IMGT germline references. Reads were filtered out if the reads had weak V/J assignments (E-value above 1e-6), no CDR3, stop codons, out-of-frame junctions, or ambiguous translated residues. V3J clonotypes were defined as sequences sharing an identical inferred V gene, J gene, and CDR3 amino acid sequence. Percentage overlap between repertoires was calculated by dividing the number of shared unique clonotypes by the size of the smaller repertoire. Three approaches were used to assess repertoire richness: RTK rarefaction, the Chao1 estimator, and Recon v2.1 estimates of unobserved clonotypes. Generation probabilities were computed with OLGA for all TCRbeta clonotypes obtained by the gDNA method from a few donors. TCRdb took this table from immuneACCESS and kept in-frame rearrangements with V and J called. Such tables lack part of the clones; where checked against another copy, unresolved V genes explain under half of the gap, and the rest is unexplained. From that table come the V and J calls and clone size; the DNA was used to work out D and trimming. Across this sample there are approximately 710,000 clones, with 90% seen only once. Together, the top ten hold 34% of the sample.

The rearranged chain carries TRBV5-1 and TRBJ1-5; matching of 5 bases hints at TRBD1 as the D gene. The sample taken for sequencing was memory CD8+ T cells from PBMCs. The cell subset or site label of this sample denotes: CD45RO+ cells pooled with CCR7-negative TemRA cells. This TCR derives from a man aged 18-30 years in good health. Some clones in this sample may be carry-over from other donors' samples. The CDR3 here reads CASSLKAGLNQPQHF. The bases read TGCGCCAGCAGCTTGAAGGCAGGGCTCAATCAGCCCCAGCATTTT.